What follows is one T cell receptor (beta chain) and its context. Its recognized antigen is unknown. It has no much larger one-base neighbor in the sample; base qualities were not kept. In the same sample, other DNA sequences code for this CDR3. These data are taken from a study of shared clonotypes between healthy human individuals (dated by TCRdb to the early 2020s). General notes on the study: The cohort comprised a couple of women and a few men aged 18 to 49 years. For each donor, CD4 naive and CD4 memory were each run on three plates, CD8 naive on two plates, and CD8 memory on one plate. Blood TCR repertoires of a handful of healthy adults were deeply sequenced to estimate repertoire size and the extent of clonotype sharing between individuals. To increase sequencing depth and limit assay-specific biases, TCR repertoire library preparation and sequencing were carried out by different laboratories using diverse techniques. Per donor, leukapheresis produced somewhere between about 0.8 and 9 billion PBMCs. Summary of the overall study and its limitations: Naive subsets generally had larger estimated clonotype richness than memory subsets did. Compared with non-shared clonotypes, the clonotypes found in all four sorted-subset donors had higher generation probabilities. Pairwise subsampling indicated that sequencing depth was expected to affect the degree of clonotype sharing among donors. The small number of donors limited the genetic and exposure-history diversity represented. Across a handful of donors, roughly 5.1% of naive CD4, roughly 3.3% of naive CD8, around 2.1% of memory CD4, and approximately 0.4% of memory CD8 clonotypes were shared. Even with the large sequencing depth, rarefaction of the sorted-subset datasets indicated that sequencing was incomplete. Sampling was restricted to blood, and TCR repertoires in tissue are likely to differ from TCR repertoires in blood.

CDR1 and CDR2 (KGHSH, LQKENI) derive from the germline V gene. V sheds 2 bases and J sheds 2 bases, leaving 0 bases between their ends. From its cysteine to its phenylalanine, the CDR3 spans 12 amino acids. The kept DNA is CDR3 alone, 36 bases in frame from the first base. TCR CDR3 regions were amplified from genomic DNA by multiplex PCR using the deep immunoSEQ assay. Genomic DNA extracted from each cell subset was distributed evenly over all wells of several immunoSEQ 96-well plates, and each plate served as one replicate. For sorted subsets, around 200 ng genomic DNA, equal to some 30,000 T cell genomes, was loaded into each replicate PCR. Purified libraries were quantified with a Qubit 3.0 fluorometer, sized on a Bioanalyzer 2100, and re-quantified with the KAPA Library Quantification kit. Every immunoSEQ 96-well plate was sequenced on a dedicated single-read 150-cycle Illumina NextSeq 550 flow cell. The paper's processing steps were these. Because the immunoSEQ output included only junctional sequences and no quality scores, the filtering could not be the same as the filtering used for full-length reads. Sequences were annotated with PyIR, a Python wrapper for IgBLAST v1.9, using IMGT germline references to assign V/J genes and CDR3. Reads were removed for weak V/J assignments (E-value above 1e-6), missing CDR3, stop codons, out-of-frame junctions, or ambiguous translated residues. V3J clonotypes were defined by identical inferred V gene, J gene, and CDR3 amino acid sequence. The percentage overlap between two repertoires was calculated by dividing the number of shared unique clonotypes by the size of the smaller repertoire. Three approaches were used to assess repertoire richness: RTK rarefaction, the Chao1 estimator, and Recon v2.1 estimates of unobserved clonotypes. Generation probabilities for all TCRbeta clonotypes obtained by the gDNA method from several donors were computed using OLGA. Drawn from immuneACCESS, this table holds only the in-frame rearrangements with V and J called that TCRdb kept. Clones are partly lost; checked studies trace under half to an unresolved V gene and leave the rest unexplained. That table furnishes V, J and clone size, whereas the DNA furnished D and trimming. This sample comprises around 2.5 million clones, roughly 93% of them detected only once. The ten largest clonotypes hold about 0.34% of the sample.

Donors were healthy HIV-negative adults with no recently reported acute infections or vaccinations. Only Caucasian adults living in Nashville, Tennessee, USA were represented among the donors. CD4+ T cells were enriched through magnetic negative selection, after which naive cells were positively selected on CD45RA and the remaining negative fraction served as the memory subset. After blood collection by leukapheresis, PBMCs were isolated using Ficoll-Histopaque density gradient centrifugation and then cryopreserved in the vapor phase of liquid nitrogen. Analytical flow cytometry was used to check the purity and quantity of every magnetically sorted T cell population. Genomic DNA was isolated from each sorted fraction and quantified by UV absorbance on a Nanodrop 2000c.

The sequenced material came from naive CD4+ T cells from PBMCs. Taken with the paper, the label for cell subset or site translates to: CD45RA+ positively selected. The sequence was collected from a young man in good health. Some clones in this sample may be carry-over from other donors' samples. The rearranged segments are TRBV18 and TRBJ2-2; there is no confident call for the D gene. CDR3 loop: CASSPNTGELFF. The bases are TGTGCCAGCTCACCAAACACCGGGGAGCTGTTTTTT.